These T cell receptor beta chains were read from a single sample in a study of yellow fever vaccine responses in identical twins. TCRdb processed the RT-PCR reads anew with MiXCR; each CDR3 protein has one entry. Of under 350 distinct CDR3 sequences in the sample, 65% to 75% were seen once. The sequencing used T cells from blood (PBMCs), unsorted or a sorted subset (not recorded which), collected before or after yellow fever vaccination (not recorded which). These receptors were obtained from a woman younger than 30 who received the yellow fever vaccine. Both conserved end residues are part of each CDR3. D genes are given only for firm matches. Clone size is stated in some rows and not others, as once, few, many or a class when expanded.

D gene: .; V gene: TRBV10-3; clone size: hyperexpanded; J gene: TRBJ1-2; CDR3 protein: CAISEESKANYGYTF; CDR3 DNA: TGTGCCATCAGTGAGGAAAGCAAAGCTAACTATGGCTACACCTTC
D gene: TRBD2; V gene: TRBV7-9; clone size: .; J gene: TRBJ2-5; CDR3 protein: CASSISGRRETQYF; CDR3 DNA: TGTGCCAGCAGCATTAGCGGGCGGAGGGAGACCCAGTACTTC
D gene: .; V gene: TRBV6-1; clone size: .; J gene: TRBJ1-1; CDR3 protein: CASSRAGYTEAFF; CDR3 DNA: TGTGCCAGCAGCAGGGCGGGATATACTGAAGCTTTCTTT
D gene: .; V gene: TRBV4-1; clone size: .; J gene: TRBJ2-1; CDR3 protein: CASSQGVLEYNEQFF; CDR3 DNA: TGCGCCAGCAGCCAAGGAGTCCTCGAGTACAATGAGCAGTTCTTC
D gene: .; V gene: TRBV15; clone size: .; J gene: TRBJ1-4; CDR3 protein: CATSRDLGKLFF; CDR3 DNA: TGTGCCACCAGCAGAGATCTCGGGAAACTGTTTTTT
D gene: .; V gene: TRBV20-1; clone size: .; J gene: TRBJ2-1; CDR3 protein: CSARFRGSYKEQFF; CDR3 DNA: TGCAGTGCTAGATTCAGGGGTTCCTACAAGGAGCAGTTCTTC
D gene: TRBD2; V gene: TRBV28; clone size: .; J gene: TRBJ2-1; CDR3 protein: CASSLSASGSPEQFF; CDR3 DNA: TGTGCCAGCAGTTTATCCGCTAGCGGGAGCCCTGAGCAGTTCTTC
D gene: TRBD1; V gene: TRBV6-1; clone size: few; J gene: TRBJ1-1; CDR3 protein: CASRAGTGNTEAFF; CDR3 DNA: TGTGCCAGCAGGGCCGGGACAGGGAACACTGAAGCTTTCTTT
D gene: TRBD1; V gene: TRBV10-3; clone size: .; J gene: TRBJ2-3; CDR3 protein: CATSRGLTDTQYF; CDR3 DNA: TGTGCCACCAGCAGGGGGCTCACAGATACGCAGTATTTT
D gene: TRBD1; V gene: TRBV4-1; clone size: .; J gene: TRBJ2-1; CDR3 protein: CASSRKDRGQDEQFF; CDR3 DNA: TGCGCCAGCAGCAGAAAGGACAGGGGACAGGATGAGCAGTTCTTC
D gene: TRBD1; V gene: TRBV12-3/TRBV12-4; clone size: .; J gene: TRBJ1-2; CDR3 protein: CASSRGQGDYGYTF; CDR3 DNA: TGTGCCAGCAGCCGGGGACAGGGGGACTATGGCTACACCTTC
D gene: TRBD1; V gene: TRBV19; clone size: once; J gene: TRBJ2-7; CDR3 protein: CARQGSYEQYF; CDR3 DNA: TGTGCCAGACAGGGGTCCTACGAGCAGTACTTC
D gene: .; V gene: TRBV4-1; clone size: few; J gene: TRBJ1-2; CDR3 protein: CASSQVQGDYGYTF; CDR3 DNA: TGCGCCAGCAGCCAAGTTCAGGGCGACTATGGCTACACCTTC
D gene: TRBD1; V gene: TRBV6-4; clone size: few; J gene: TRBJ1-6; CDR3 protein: CASRDAGTAPSPLHF; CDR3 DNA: TGTGCCAGCAGAGACGCCGGGACAGCCCCTTCACCCCTCCACTTT